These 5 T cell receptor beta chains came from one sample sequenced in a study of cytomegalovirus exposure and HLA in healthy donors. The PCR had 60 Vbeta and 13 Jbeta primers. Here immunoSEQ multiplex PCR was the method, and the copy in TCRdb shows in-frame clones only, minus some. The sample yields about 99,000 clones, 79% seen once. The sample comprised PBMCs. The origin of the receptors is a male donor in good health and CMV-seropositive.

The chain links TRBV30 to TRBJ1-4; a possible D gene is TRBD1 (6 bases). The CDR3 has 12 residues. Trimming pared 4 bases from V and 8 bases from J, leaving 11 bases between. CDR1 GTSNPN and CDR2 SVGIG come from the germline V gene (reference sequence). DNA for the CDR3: TGTGCCTGGAAGGGGGTGAAAGAAAAACTGTTTTTT. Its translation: CAWKGVKEKLFF.

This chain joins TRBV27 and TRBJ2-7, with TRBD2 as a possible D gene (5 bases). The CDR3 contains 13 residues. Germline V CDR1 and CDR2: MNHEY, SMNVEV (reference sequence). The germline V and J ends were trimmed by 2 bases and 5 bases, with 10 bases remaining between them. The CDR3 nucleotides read TGTGCCAGCAGTTTAGCCCCGAGGGACGAGCAGTACTTC. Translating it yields CASSLAPRDEQYF.

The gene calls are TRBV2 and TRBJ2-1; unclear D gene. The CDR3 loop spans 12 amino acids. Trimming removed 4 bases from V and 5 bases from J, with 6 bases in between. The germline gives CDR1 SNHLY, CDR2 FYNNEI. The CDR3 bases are TGTGCCAGCAGTGTCTACCACAATGAGCAGTTCTTC. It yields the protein CASSVYHNEQFF.

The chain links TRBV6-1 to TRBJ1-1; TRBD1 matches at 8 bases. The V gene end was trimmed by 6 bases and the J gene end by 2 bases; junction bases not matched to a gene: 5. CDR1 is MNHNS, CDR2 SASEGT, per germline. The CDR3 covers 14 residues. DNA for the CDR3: TGTGCCAGCAGGCTAACAGGGGGAAACACTGAAGCTTTCTTT. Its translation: CASRLTGGNTEAFF.

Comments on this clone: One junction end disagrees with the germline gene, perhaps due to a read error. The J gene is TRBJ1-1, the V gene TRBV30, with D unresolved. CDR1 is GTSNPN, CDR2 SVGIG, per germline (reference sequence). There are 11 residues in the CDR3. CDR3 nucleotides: TGTGGCTGGAGTATATACACTGAAGCTTTCTTT. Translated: CGWSIYTEAFF.